The rows below give T cell receptor beta chains drawn from one sample of a study of blood T cell repertoires in COVID-19. The repertoire was sequenced with immunoSEQ multiplex PCR; TCRdb's copy has only in-frame clones and lacks some. The sample includes about 56,000 clones, more than 80% of them seen just once. Sequenced sample: peripheral blood. These receptors originate from a human donor in a cohort sampled during active COVID-19. The CDR3 runs from the conserved cysteine through the conserved F or W. The order of the fields is V gene, clone size, D gene, J gene, CDR3 protein, CDR3 DNA. A D gene is named only where the DNA matches it firmly. The size entry is marked missing in some rows and otherwise reads once, few, many or a size class.

v_call: TRBV27
clone_size: NA
d_call: NA
j_call: TRBJ1-2
cdr3_aa: CASSLRGGRGYGYTF
cdr3_nt: TGTGCCAGCAGTTTACGCGGGGGCCGGGGCTATGGCTACACCTTC

v_call: TRBV7-8
clone_size: NA
d_call: NA
j_call: TRBJ2-5
cdr3_aa: CASSARREAGRETQYF
cdr3_nt: TGTGCCAGCTCCGCCCGTAGGGAGGCAGGGCGAGAGACCCAGTACTTC

v_call: TRBV6-6
clone_size: NA
d_call: TRBD1
j_call: TRBJ2-1
cdr3_aa: CASSYEGQSYNEQFF
cdr3_nt: TGTGCCAGCAGTTACGAGGGACAGAGTTACAATGAGCAGTTCTTC

v_call: TRBV15
clone_size: NA
d_call: NA
j_call: TRBJ1-5
cdr3_aa: CATSRWTVSNSNQPQHF
cdr3_nt: TGTGCCACCAGCAGGTGGACAGTTTCTAATAGCAATCAGCCCCAGCATTTT

v_call: TRBV19
clone_size: NA
d_call: TRBD1
j_call: TRBJ2-2
cdr3_aa: CASRLSGTGGGGELFF
cdr3_nt: TGTGCCAGCAGGTTGTCCGGGACAGGGGGCGGCGGGGAGCTGTTTTTT

v_call: TRBV12-3/TRBV12-4
clone_size: NA
d_call: NA
j_call: TRBJ1-1
cdr3_aa: CASSSGVHTEAFF
cdr3_nt: TGTGCCAGCAGCTCAGGGGTGCACACTGAAGCTTTCTTT

v_call: TRBV19
clone_size: NA
d_call: TRBD2
j_call: TRBJ2-2
cdr3_aa: CASSIERLAGDLRELFF
cdr3_nt: TGTGCCAGTAGTATAGAACGACTAGCGGGGGACCTGAGGGAGCTGTTTTTT

v_call: TRBV21-1
clone_size: NA
d_call: NA
j_call: TRBJ2-5
cdr3_aa: CASSKDPSEEHCGDRGLQETQYF
cdr3_nt: TGTGCCAGCAGCAAAGACCCTAGTGAGGAACATTGTGGGGACAGGGGGCTACAAGAGACCCAGTACTTC

v_call: TRBV27
clone_size: NA
d_call: TRBD1
j_call: TRBJ2-7
cdr3_aa: CASSLRGRREQYF
cdr3_nt: TGTGCCAGCAGTTTAAGGGGGCGGCGCGAGCAGTACTTC

v_call: TRBV3-1/TRBV3-2
clone_size: once
d_call: TRBD2
j_call: TRBJ2-7
cdr3_aa: CASSLNSGASYEQYF
cdr3_nt: TGTGCCAGCAGCCTGAATAGCGGGGCCTCCTACGAGCAGTACTTC

v_call: TRBV3-1/TRBV3-2
clone_size: NA
d_call: TRBD1
j_call: TRBJ2-3
cdr3_aa: CASSQWTGGVGADTQYF
cdr3_nt: TGTGCCAGCAGCCAATGGACAGGGGGCGTAGGAGCAGATACGCAGTATTTT

v_call: TRBV4-3
clone_size: NA
d_call: NA
j_call: TRBJ1-2
cdr3_aa: CASSQGASGGYTF
cdr3_nt: TGCGCCAGCAGCCAAGGGGCCTCCGGTGGCTACACCTTC

v_call: TRBV12-3/TRBV12-4
clone_size: NA
d_call: NA
j_call: TRBJ2-3
cdr3_aa: CASGQAPTDTQYF
cdr3_nt: TGTGCCAGCGGTCAAGCTCCCACAGATACGCAGTATTTT

v_call: TRBV15
clone_size: NA
d_call: TRBD1
j_call: TRBJ1-2
cdr3_aa: CATSRTGGATGYTF
cdr3_nt: TGTGCCACCAGCAGAACAGGGGGCGCGACTGGCTACACCTTC

v_call: TRBV5-1
clone_size: once
d_call: TRBD1
j_call: TRBJ2-2
cdr3_aa: CASSPRTGRTGELFF
cdr3_nt: TGCGCCAGCAGCCCCCGGACAGGGAGGACCGGGGAGCTGTTTTTT

v_call: TRBV30
clone_size: NA
d_call: NA
j_call: TRBJ1-3
cdr3_aa: CAGHSGNTIYF
cdr3_nt: TGTGCCGGGCACTCTGGAAACACCATATATTTT

v_call: TRBV5-6
clone_size: NA
d_call: TRBD1
j_call: TRBJ2-7
cdr3_aa: CASSLPGTGPHEQYF
cdr3_nt: TGTGCCAGCAGCCTCCCCGGGACAGGGCCCCACGAGCAGTACTTC

v_call: TRBV7-2
clone_size: NA
d_call: TRBD1
j_call: TRBJ2-7
cdr3_aa: CASSLAHRGHEQYF
cdr3_nt: TGTGCCAGCAGCTTAGCCCACAGGGGCCACGAGCAGTACTTC

v_call: TRBV19
clone_size: NA
d_call: NA
j_call: TRBJ2-3
cdr3_aa: CASQDLWTAQYF
cdr3_nt: TGTGCCAGCCAAGATCTTTGGACTGCGCAGTATTTT

v_call: TRBV10-2
clone_size: once
d_call: TRBD2
j_call: TRBJ2-1
cdr3_aa: CASSDPGTSGGSEQFF
cdr3_nt: TGCGCCAGCAGTGATCCCGGGACTAGCGGGGGGAGTGAGCAGTTCTTC

v_call: TRBV6-2/TRBV6-3
clone_size: NA
d_call: NA
j_call: TRBJ1-3
cdr3_aa: CASSSQGTLLDTIYF
cdr3_nt: TGTGCCAGCAGTTCACAGGGAACTCTGCTGGACACCATATATTTT

v_call: TRBV24-1
clone_size: NA
d_call: TRBD1
j_call: TRBJ2-6
cdr3_aa: CATSDLTGEFSRRVTNVLTF
cdr3_nt: TGTGCCACCAGTGATTTGACAGGGGAGTTTTCGAGGCGGGTAACCAACGTCCTGACTTTC

v_call: TRBV7-6
clone_size: NA
d_call: TRBD1
j_call: TRBJ2-3
cdr3_aa: CASSLDRDRGIGTQYF
cdr3_nt: TGTGCCAGCAGCTTAGACCGGGACAGGGGCATCGGTACGCAGTATTTT